Shown below are 9 T cell receptor beta chains from a single sample sequenced in a study of Ad26.COV2.S vaccination and SARS-CoV-2 variants. Specified treatment: roughly 19 received Ad26.COV2.S at low or high dose, single or two shots; five or six received placebo; per-sample allocation not given. Vaccine and placebo recipients were sampled on day 63 after the first injection. The assay was immunoSEQ multiplex PCR, and TCRdb's table has in-frame clones only and misses some. The sample has fewer than 900,000 clones, about 89% seen once. Material: peripheral blood, obtained in a trial of Ad26.COV2.S vaccine versus placebo. The receptors originated from a person between 18 and 59 years old who received the Ad26.COV2.S COVID-19 vaccine or a placebo.

The V gene is TRBV29-1, the J gene TRBJ2-1; TRBD2 agrees at 9 bases. The V gene end was trimmed by 0 bases and the J gene end by 3 bases; junction bases not matched to a gene: 6. The CDR3 contains 16 residues. The V gene's germline CDR1 is SQVTM and CDR2 ANQGSEA. Here the CDR3 DNA reads TGCAGCGTTGAAGATTTGGCAGCGGGGGGCTACAATGAGCAGTTCTTC. This gives the protein CSVEDLAAGGYNEQFF.

The gene calls are TRBV2 and TRBJ2-1; 8 bases agree with TRBD2. The CDR3 covers 14 residues. V trimming: 11 bases; J trimming: 0 bases; junction bases outside the gene matches: 6. Looked up from germline, CDR1 is SNHLY and CDR2 is FYNNEI. In DNA, the CDR3 is TGTGCCGGAACTAGCGGAGGCTCCTACAATGAGCAGTTCTTC. It is translated as CAGTSGGSYNEQFF.

A few counts support this clone. This rearrangement joins TRBV25-1 to TRBJ1-5, with no clear D. Germline lookup yields CDR1 MGHDK and CDR2 SYGVNS. V was trimmed by 4 bases and J by 0 bases, leaving 7 bases between them. The CDR3 is made up of 14 amino acids. The chain's CDR3 is CASSVADSNQPQHF. CDR3 sequence (DNA): TGTGCCAGCAGTGTGGCCGATAGCAATCAGCCCCAGCATTTT. The variable domain in full, with the rest retrieved from reference TRBV25-1 and TRBJ1-5, is EADIYQTPRYLVIGTGKKITLECSQTMGHDKMYWYQQDPGMELHLIHYSYGVNSTEKGDLSSESTVSRIRTEHFPLTLESARPSHTSQYLCASSVADSNQPQHFGDGTRLSIL.

This sequence joins TRBV6-5 and TRBJ1-4; D call uncertain. The germline V gene encodes CDR1 MNHEY and CDR2 SVGAGI. Deletions cut 6 bases from V and 1 base from J, with 9 bases between. The CDR3 contains 14 residues. CDR3 sequence reads: CASSQDITNEKLFF. CDR3 bases: TGTGCCAGCAGCCAGGATATAACTAATGAAAAACTGTTTTTT.

This chain connects TRBV3-1 (or the pseudogene TRBV3-2) to TRBJ1-2; TRBD1 matches at 9 bases. CDR1 LGHDT and CDR2 YNNKEL come from the germline V gene (reference sequence). Trimming cost V 5 bases and J 4 bases; bases outside gene matches: 8. The CDR3 sequence is 15 residues long. The CDR3 sequence: CASSAQPGQGYGYTF. The CDR3, as DNA: TGTGCCAGCAGCGCCCAACCGGGACAGGGCTATGGCTACACCTTC.

This chain uses TRBV5-4 with TRBJ2-1; the match to TRBD2 covers 7 bases. The V gene's germline CDR1 is SGHNT and CDR2 YYREEE (reference sequence). The junction had 10 bases not matched to a gene; V was cut back by 4 bases and J by 6 bases. The CDR3 spans 15 residues. CDR3 DNA: TGTGCCAGCAGCCATGGACTAGAGTTGGTCAATGAGCAGTTCTTC. Translating it yields CASSHGLELVNEQFF. The variable domain in full, with the rest retrieved from reference TRBV5-4 and TRBJ2-1, is ETGVTQSPTHLIKTRGQQVTLRCSSQSGHNTVSWYQQALGQGPQFIFQYYREEENGRGNFPPRFSGLQFPNYSSELNVNALELDDSALYLCASSHGLELVNEQFFGPGTRLTVL.

The chain employs TRBV3-1 (or the pseudogene TRBV3-2) and TRBJ2-7; D may correspond to TRBD1 or TRBD2 (5 bases each). This CDR3 region has 14 residues. With 7 bases removed from V and 0 bases from J, the gap between germline ends came to 13 bases. The germline gives CDR1 LGHDT, CDR2 YNNKEL (reference sequence). The CDR3 DNA reads as TGTGCCAGCACCCCGGGACCCGCCTCCTACGAGCAGTACTTC. Translating gives CASTPGPASYEQYF.

The chain carries TRBV18 and TRBJ2-6, with 7 positions matching TRBD2. The germline CDR1 and CDR2 sequences are KGHSH and LQKENI. The CDR3 has 16 residues. Unmatched junction bases numbered 4, after V lost 3 bases and J lost 2 bases. CDR3 bases: TGTGCCAGCTCACCGCCTACTAGCGCTGGGGCCAACGTCCTGACTTTC. Its translation: CASSPPTSAGANVLTF. The variable domain in full, completed from reference TRBV18 and TRBJ2-6, reads NAGVMQNPRHLVRRRGQEARLRCSPMKGHSHVYWYRQLPEEGLKFMVYLQKENIIDESGMPKERFSAEFPKEGPSILRIQQVVRGDSAAYFCASSPPTSAGANVLTFGAGSRLTVL.

The chain links TRBV19 to TRBJ2-1, with 8 nucleotides matching TRBD1. This CDR3 contains 15 residues. The germline CDR1 and CDR2 sequences are LNHDA and SQIVND (reference sequence). V lost 3 bases, J lost 6 bases, and 7 bases stayed unmatched. This CDR3 is CASSILGTGINEQFF. As DNA, the CDR3 is TGTGCCAGTAGTATCTTGGGGACAGGAATCAATGAGCAGTTCTTC.